This T cell receptor beta chain was captured by sequencing in a study of Ad26.COV2.S vaccination and SARS-CoV-2 variants. Study context: Ad26.COV2.S arm of COV1001 included the donor. Study-level points and caveats: Reported findings describe substantial breadth in spike-specific CD8+ and CD4+ T cell responses following vaccination. For non-spike TCRs, breadth in vaccine recipients resembled that in placebo recipients.

The table came from immunoSEQ multiplex PCR; TCRdb's copy has only in-frame clones and leaves some out. The sample consists of about 320,000 clones, around four fifths of them appearing once. Of note for this clone: Its antigen is undetermined.

CDR1 SGHRS and CDR2 YFSETQ come from the germline V gene. This CDR3 is 14 amino acids long. V shed 1 base and J shed 9 bases, with 13 bases lying between them. As to treatment: some 20 received Ad26.COV2.S at low or high dose, single or two shots; 5 received placebo; per-sample allocation not given. Day 63 following the first vaccine or placebo injection was when the samples were taken. The rearrangement joins TRBV5-1 to TRBJ2-2; D is tentatively TRBD1 or TRBD2 (5 bases each). The source of this sequence is a person between 18 and 59 years old who received the Ad26.COV2.S COVID-19 vaccine or a placebo. The sample here was peripheral blood, taken in a trial of Ad26.COV2.S vaccine versus placebo. Here the CDR3 DNA reads TGCGCCAGCAGCTTGAGGGGAGTCCGGAGGGAGCTGTTTTTT. It yields the protein CASSLRGVRRELFF.